The TCR beta chain under discussion was sequenced for a study of T cells in Graves' hyperthyroidism and ophthalmopathy. RNA transcripts yielded amplified TCR beta CDR3 regions. First-round RT-PCR with HTBI primers amplified the TCR CDR3 region. TCRdb re-called the multiplex PCR reads with MiXCR, one entry per CDR3 protein. In the table there are 370,000 or so distinct CDR3 sequences, approximately 13% of which are singletons. There are 20 residues in the CDR3. With V trimmed by 0 bases and J by 4 bases, 12 bases remained unmatched. CDR1 LGHNT and CDR2 FRNRAP come from the germline V gene. The sample holds a few counts of this clonotype.

The V call is TRBV12-5, the J call TRBJ1-6, with 10 positions matching TRBD1. This receptor was identified in a young man with Graves' hyperthyroidism that later progressed to Graves' ophthalmopathy. The material sequenced was blood. CDR3 sequence (DNA): TGTGCTAGTGGTTTGGTTTCCCGGGACAGGGGAAGAATTTATAATTCACCCCTCCACTTT. It codes for CASGLVSRDRGRIYNSPLHF.